The 23 T cell receptor beta chains given below trace back to one sample, sequenced in a study of cytomegalovirus exposure and HLA in healthy donors. The PCR contained 60 Vbeta and 13 Jbeta primers. The repertoire was sequenced with immunoSEQ multiplex PCR; TCRdb's copy has only in-frame clones and lacks some. Of about 100,000 clones in the sample, around 80% were seen once. Sequencing was performed on PBMCs. These receptors were taken from a man aged 25 to 40 in good health and CMV-seronegative.

The chain recombines TRBV5-1 with TRBJ2-3; 8 bases agree with TRBD1. The CDR3 sequence is 18 residues long. The germline gives CDR1 SGHRS, CDR2 YFSETQ. The J segment lost 0 bases and the V segment lost 3 bases, leaving 12 bases of the junction unmatched. The DNA for the CDR3 is TGCGCCAGCAGCTCAGGACAGGGCGAAGTCCCTAGCACAGATACGCAGTATTTT. Its protein is CASSSGQGEVPSTDTQYF.

This clone was detected only a few times. The V gene is TRBV5-1, the J gene TRBJ2-5, with a possible D match to TRBD2 (6 bases). V gave up 4 bases and J gave up 5 bases, with 12 bases separating them. The CDR3 is 13 amino acids. Germline V gene data show CDR1 as SGHRS and CDR2 as YFSETQ. In DNA form, the CDR3 reads TGCGCCAGCAGCCCCGCCGGGGGTGAGACCCAGTACTTC. Translation gives CASSPAGGETQYF. The full variable domain, its missing parts supplied by reference TRBV5-1 and TRBJ2-5, is KAGVTQTPRYLIKTRGQQVTLSCSPISGHRSVSWYQQTPGQGLQFLFEYFSETQRNKGNFPGRFSGRQFSNSRSEMNVSTLELGDSALYLCASSPAGGETQYFGPGTRLLVL.

The chain links TRBV7-2 to TRBJ1-3; TRBD1 might be the D (6 bases). Trimming took off 5 bases at V and 4 bases at J, with 18 bases between the two ends. This CDR3 is 16 amino acids long. Germline V lookup: CDR1 SGHTA, CDR2 FQGNSA. Written as DNA, the CDR3 is TGTGCCAGCAGCCCGACGACAGGAGGAACAGGAAACACCATATATTTT. Amino acids: CASSPTTGGTGNTIYF.

The chain couples TRBV11-2 to TRBJ2-2, with D possibly being TRBD1 (5 bases). V was pared by 2 bases and J by 1 base, with 8 bases between. In germline, CDR1 is SGHAT, CDR2 FQNNGV. The CDR3 is made up of 15 amino acids. As DNA, the CDR3 is TGTGCCAGCAGCTTACGACAGCAGAACACCGGGGAGCTGTTTTTT. This gives the protein CASSLRQQNTGELFF. Drawing the rest from reference TRBV11-2 and TRBJ2-2, the complete variable domain is EAGVAQSPRYKIIEKRQSVAFWCNPISGHATLYWYQQILGQGPKLLIQFQNNGVVDDSQLPKDRFSAERLKGVDSTLKIQPAKLEDSAVYLCASSLRQQNTGELFFGEGSRLTVL.

The chain couples TRBV6-1 to TRBJ2-3, with 10 nucleotides matching TRBD1. The trim removed 4 bases at V and 4 bases at J, leaving 2 bases unmatched. Germline V lookup: CDR1 MNHNS, CDR2 SASEGT. There are 14 residues in the CDR3. The CDR3 here is CASSVGQGSDTQYF. CDR3 sequence (DNA): TGTGCCAGCAGTGTGGGACAGGGGTCAGATACGCAGTATTTT.

The V call is TRBV7-8, the J call TRBJ2-7; a possible D gene is TRBD1 (5 bases). The V end lost 5 bases, the J end lost 3 bases, and 14 bases lay between the germline ends. Germline CDR1 and CDR2: SGHVS and FQNEAQ. This CDR3 comprises 14 residues. This CDR3 reads CASSQKGANYEQYF. The CDR3 DNA reads as TGTGCCAGCAGCCAGAAAGGGGCCAACTACGAGCAGTACTTC.

There are a few counts of this clone. The chain combines TRBV9 with TRBJ2-5; D may be TRBD1 (5 bases). V dropped 0 bases and J dropped 2 bases, with 5 bases sitting between them. This CDR3 region has 13 residues. Germline CDR1 is SGDLS and CDR2 is YYNGEE. CDR3 region: CASSVGQQETQYF. DNA for the CDR3: TGTGCCAGCAGCGTAGGACAGCAAGAGACCCAGTACTTC.

This sequence joins TRBV19 and TRBJ1-1; 8 positions agree with TRBD1. The V gene's germline CDR1 is LNHDA and CDR2 SQIVND (reference sequence). The V and J ends lost 7 bases and 6 bases, in that order; junction bases with no gene match: 10. This CDR3 region has 14 residues. The CDR3 region is CASTVDRGGAEAFF. The CDR3 DNA sequence: TGTGCCAGTACCGTAGACAGGGGAGGCGCTGAAGCTTTCTTT.

The genes are TRBV4-3 and TRBJ2-1; D gene ambiguous. V lost 4 bases and J lost 5, with 12 bases in between. Germline CDR1 is LGHNA and CDR2 is YSLEER. CDR3 size: 14 residues. In nucleotides, the CDR3 is TGCGCCAGCAGCCTAAGACTGCTCGACAATGAGCAGTTCTTC. Residues: CASSLRLLDNEQFF.

The chain recombines TRBV7-8 with TRBJ2-1; possibly TRBD2 for D (6 bases). Germline V gene lookup returns CDR1 SGHVS and CDR2 FQNEAQ. This CDR3 has 17 residues. V gave up 1 base and J gave up 2 bases, with 15 bases separating them. CDR3 sequence: CASSLVPSDQTYNEQFF. In DNA, the CDR3 is TGTGCCAGCAGCTTAGTACCTAGCGATCAGACCTACAATGAGCAGTTCTTC.

This clone was recorded a few times. This chain joins TRBV4-1 and TRBJ1-5; D ambiguous. The CDR3 is 12 amino acids. The germline gives CDR1 MGHRA, CDR2 YSYEKL. V was trimmed by 2 bases and J by 4 bases, leaving 3 bases between them. CDR3 sequence: CASSQPNQPQHF. DNA of the CDR3: TGCGCCAGCAGCCAACCGAATCAGCCCCAGCATTTT.

The chain uses TRBV5-8 and TRBJ2-7, with 7 positions matching TRBD1. The ends lost 4 bases at V and 4 bases at J; junction bases unmatched: 8. The germline V gene has CDR1 SGHTS and CDR2 YDEGEE. This CDR3 has 14 amino acids. CDR3 sequence: CASSKQTGLYEQYF. The CDR3 nucleotides are TGTGCCAGCAGCAAACAGACAGGGTTGTACGAGCAGTACTTC.

This CDR3 reads CASSPLGQGVNEQYF. CDR3 DNA sequence: TGTGCCAGCTCACCTTTGGGACAGGGGGTTAACGAGCAGTACTTC. The chain is built from TRBV18 and TRBJ2-7, with TRBD1 matching 11 bases. This CDR3 region has 15 residues. Germline V lookup: CDR1 KGHSH, CDR2 LQKENI. V shed 3 bases, J shed 5 bases, and the junction held 6 bases outside the gene matches.

This clone was recorded a few times. The J gene is TRBJ2-5, the V gene TRBV6-1; 15 bases match TRBD2. The ends lost 4 bases at V and 4 bases at J; junction bases unmatched: 1. Looked up from germline, CDR1 is MNHNS and CDR2 is SASEGT. The length of the CDR3 is 15 residues. CDR3 loop: CASSGTSGGAETQYF. CDR3 coding DNA: TGTGCCAGCAGTGGGACTAGCGGGGGGGCAGAGACCCAGTACTTC.

The V call is TRBV7-8, the J call TRBJ2-7; tentatively, D is TRBD1 (6 bases). Trimming removed 4 bases at V and 3 bases at J, with 16 bases between. Looked up from germline, CDR1 is SGHVS and CDR2 is FQNEAQ. The CDR3 has 15 residues. The CDR3 sequence is CASSSTGGGYYEQYF. The CDR3 DNA reads as TGTGCCAGCAGCTCTACCGGTGGGGGCTACTACGAGCAGTACTTC.

The genes are TRBV5-1 and TRBJ2-7; D remains unclear. The germline V and J ends were trimmed by 2 bases and 2 bases, with 14 bases remaining between them. The CDR3 extends over 15 amino acids. The germline V gene encodes CDR1 SGHRS and CDR2 YFSETQ. CDR3 nucleotide sequence: TGCGCCAGCAGCTTAGAGAGTGGCGGTACCTACGAGCAGTACTTC. Its translation is CASSLESGGTYEQYF.

As DNA, the CDR3 is TGTGCCAGCAAGCCCGCGGGGGGATTGAACACTGAAGCTTTCTTT. It translates to CASKPAGGLNTEAFF. The V gene is TRBV6-6, the J gene TRBJ1-1; weak D call: TRBD1 (5 bases). The V end lost 7 bases, the J end lost 0 bases, and 15 bases lay between the germline ends. CDR3 length equals 15 residues. The germline gives CDR1 MNHNY, CDR2 SVGAGI (reference sequence).

As DNA, the CDR3 is TGTGCCGCGCACCAACCGAACACTGAAGCTTTCTTT. Its translation is CAAHQPNTEAFF. V usage is TRBV6-5 and J usage is TRBJ1-1; no clear D. The CDR3 runs 12 residues. Germline V gives CDR1 MNHEY, CDR2 SVGAGI. Trimming left V 11 bases short and J 1 base short, with 11 bases between.

The CDR3: CASSFGDRGMNTEAFF. CDR3 sequence (DNA): TGCGCCAGCAGCTTCGGGGACAGGGGCATGAACACTGAAGCTTTCTTT. J is TRBJ1-1 and V is TRBV5-1; TRBD1 matches 10 bases. Germline V gene data show CDR1 as SGHRS and CDR2 as YFSETQ. Trimming removed 2 bases from V and 0 bases from J; junction bases left unmatched: 4. The CDR3 runs 16 residues.

This clone has more than one count but fewer than ten. The chain recombines TRBV5-4 with TRBJ2-1, with 9 bases aligning to TRBD2. In germline, CDR1 is SGHNT, CDR2 YYREEE (reference sequence). This CDR3 spans 15 amino acids. With 4 bases clipped from V and 0 bases from J, the junction kept 2 bases outside the gene matches. The CDR3, as DNA: TGTGCCAGCAGCCTACTAGCGGGCTCCTACAATGAGCAGTTCTTC. As protein: CASSLLAGSYNEQFF.

V is TRBV6-5 and J is TRBJ1-2, with 7 bases matching TRBD1. This CDR3 has 13 residues. V shed 5 bases, J shed 4 bases, and the junction held 4 bases outside the gene matches. The V gene's germline CDR1 is MNHEY and CDR2 SVGAGI. CDR3 protein: CASSNRGAYGYTF. The CDR3 DNA reads as TGTGCCAGCAGTAACAGGGGTGCCTATGGCTACACCTTC.

This clone was recorded once. The rearrangement links TRBV5-1 to TRBJ2-7, with 10 bases lining up with TRBD1. Trimming cost V 4 bases and J 4 bases; bases outside gene matches: 8. Looked up from germline, CDR1 is SGHRS and CDR2 is YFSETQ. This CDR3 comprises 15 residues. The CDR3 nucleotides are TGCGCCAGCAGCCCCGGGACAGGGGTTACGTACGAGCAGTACTTC. Translating it yields CASSPGTGVTYEQYF.

V usage is TRBV19 and J usage is TRBJ1-1; 7 bases are a match to TRBD1. J gave up 0 bases and V 4 bases, and 8 bases lay outside the gene matches. This CDR3 region has 16 residues. Germline V gene data show CDR1 as LNHDA and CDR2 as SQIVND (reference sequence). The CDR3 sequence: CASSNRGKGMNTEAFF. The CDR3 region has the DNA TGTGCCAGTAGTAACAGGGGTAAAGGCATGAACACTGAAGCTTTCTTT. Supplemented by reference TRBV19 and TRBJ1-1, the full variable domain reads DGGITQSPKYLFRKEGQNVTLSCEQNLNHDAMYWYRQDPGQGLRLIYYSQIVNDFQKGDIAEGYSVSREKKESFPLTVTSAQKNPTAFYLCASSNRGKGMNTEAFFGQGTRLTVV.